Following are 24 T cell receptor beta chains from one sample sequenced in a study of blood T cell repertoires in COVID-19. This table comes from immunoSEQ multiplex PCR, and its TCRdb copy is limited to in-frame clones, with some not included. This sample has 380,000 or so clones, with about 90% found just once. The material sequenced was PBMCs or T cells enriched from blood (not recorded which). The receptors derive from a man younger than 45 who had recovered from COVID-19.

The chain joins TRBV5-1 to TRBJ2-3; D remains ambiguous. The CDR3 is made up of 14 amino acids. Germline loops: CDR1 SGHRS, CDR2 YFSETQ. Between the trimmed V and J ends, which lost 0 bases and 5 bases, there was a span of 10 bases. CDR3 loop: CASSLARLRDTQYF. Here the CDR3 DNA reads TGCGCCAGCAGCTTGGCGAGGCTTAGAGATACGCAGTATTTT.

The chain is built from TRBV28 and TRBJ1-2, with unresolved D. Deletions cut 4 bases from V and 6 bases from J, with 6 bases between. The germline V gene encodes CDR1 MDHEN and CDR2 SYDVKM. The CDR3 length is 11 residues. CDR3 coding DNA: TGTGCCAGCAGTTCTCGAGATGGCTACACCTTC. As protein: CASSSRDGYTF.

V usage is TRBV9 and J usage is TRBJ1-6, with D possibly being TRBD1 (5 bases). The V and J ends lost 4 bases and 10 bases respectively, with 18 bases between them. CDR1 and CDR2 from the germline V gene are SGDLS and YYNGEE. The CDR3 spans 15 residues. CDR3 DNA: TGTGCCAGCAGCTACCAACCGGGACTCCAATCACCCCTCCACTTT. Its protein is CASSYQPGLQSPLHF.

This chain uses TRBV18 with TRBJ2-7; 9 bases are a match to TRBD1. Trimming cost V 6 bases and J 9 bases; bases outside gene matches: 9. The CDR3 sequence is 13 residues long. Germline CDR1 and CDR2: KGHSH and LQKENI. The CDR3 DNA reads TGTGCCAGCTCGCCGGGACAGGGAATGAGGCAGTACTTC. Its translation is CASSPGQGMRQYF.

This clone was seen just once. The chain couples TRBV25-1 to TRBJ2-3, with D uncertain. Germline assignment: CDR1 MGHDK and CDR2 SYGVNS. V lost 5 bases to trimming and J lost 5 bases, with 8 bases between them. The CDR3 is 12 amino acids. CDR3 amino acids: CASSRGVDTQYF. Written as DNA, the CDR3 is TGTGCCAGCAGTCGAGGAGTAGATACGCAGTATTTT.

The CDR3 region is CASSLDPGDTANYGYTF. In nucleotides, the CDR3 is TGCGCCAGCAGCTTGGATCCAGGGGACACCGCTAACTATGGCTACACCTTC. The chain couples TRBV5-1 to TRBJ1-2; weak D call: TRBD1 (6 bases). Germline loops: CDR1 SGHRS, CDR2 YFSETQ. The CDR3 sequence is 17 residues long. Trimming cost V 0 bases and J 0 bases, with 15 bases left between them.

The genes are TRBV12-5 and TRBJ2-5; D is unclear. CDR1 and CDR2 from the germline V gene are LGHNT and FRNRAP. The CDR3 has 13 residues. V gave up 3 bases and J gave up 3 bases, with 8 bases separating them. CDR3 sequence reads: CASGFLAKETQYF. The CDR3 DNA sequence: TGTGCTAGTGGTTTTTTGGCCAAAGAGACCCAGTACTTC.

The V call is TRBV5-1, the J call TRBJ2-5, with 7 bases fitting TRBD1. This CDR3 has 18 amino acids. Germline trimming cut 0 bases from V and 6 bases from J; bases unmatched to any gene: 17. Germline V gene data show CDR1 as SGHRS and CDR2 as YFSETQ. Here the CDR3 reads CASSLVPSRQGVGQTQYF. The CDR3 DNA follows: TGCGCCAGCAGCTTGGTCCCCTCCCGGCAGGGGGTGGGACAGACCCAGTACTTC.

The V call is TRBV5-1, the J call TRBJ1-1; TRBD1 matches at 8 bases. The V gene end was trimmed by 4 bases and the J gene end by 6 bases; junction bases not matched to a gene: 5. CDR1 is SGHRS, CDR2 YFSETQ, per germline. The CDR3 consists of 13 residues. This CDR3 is CASSTDRGAEAFF. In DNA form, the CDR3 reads TGCGCCAGCAGCACCGACAGGGGAGCTGAAGCTTTCTTT.

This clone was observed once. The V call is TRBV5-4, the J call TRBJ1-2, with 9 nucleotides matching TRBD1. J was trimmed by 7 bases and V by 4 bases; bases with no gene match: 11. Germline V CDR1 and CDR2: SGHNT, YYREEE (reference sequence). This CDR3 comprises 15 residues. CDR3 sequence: CASSETGTGRPGYTF. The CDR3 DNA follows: TGTGCCAGCAGCGAAACCGGGACAGGGAGGCCTGGCTACACCTTC.

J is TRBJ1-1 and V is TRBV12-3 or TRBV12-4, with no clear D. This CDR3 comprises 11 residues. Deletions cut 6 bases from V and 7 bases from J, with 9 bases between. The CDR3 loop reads CASSQEIEAFF. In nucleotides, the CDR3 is TGTGCCAGCAGCCAAGAGATTGAAGCTTTCTTT.

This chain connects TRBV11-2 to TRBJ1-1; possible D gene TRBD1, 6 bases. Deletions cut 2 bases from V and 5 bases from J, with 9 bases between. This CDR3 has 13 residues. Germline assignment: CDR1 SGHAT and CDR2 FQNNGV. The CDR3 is CASSLIQGTEAFF. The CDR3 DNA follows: TGTGCCAGCAGCTTAATACAGGGAACTGAAGCTTTCTTT. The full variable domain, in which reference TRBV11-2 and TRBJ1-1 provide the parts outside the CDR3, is EAGVAQSPRYKIIEKRQSVAFWCNPISGHATLYWYQQILGQGPKLLIQFQNNGVVDDSQLPKDRFSAERLKGVDSTLKIQPAKLEDSAVYLCASSLIQGTEAFFGQGTRLTVV.

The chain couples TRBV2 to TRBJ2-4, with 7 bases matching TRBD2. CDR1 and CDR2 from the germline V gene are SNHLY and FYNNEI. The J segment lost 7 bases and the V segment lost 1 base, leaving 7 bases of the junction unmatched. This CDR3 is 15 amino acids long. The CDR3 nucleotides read TGTGCCAGCAGTGAAGAATGGCGGGGAGGGAACATTCAGTACTTC. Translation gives CASSEEWRGGNIQYF.

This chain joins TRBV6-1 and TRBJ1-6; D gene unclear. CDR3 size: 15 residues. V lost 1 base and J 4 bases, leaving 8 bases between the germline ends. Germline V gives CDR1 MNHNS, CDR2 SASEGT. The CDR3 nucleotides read TGTGCCAGCAGTGAAGGGCAGGTTTATAATTCACCCCTCCACTTT. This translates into CASSEGQVYNSPLHF.

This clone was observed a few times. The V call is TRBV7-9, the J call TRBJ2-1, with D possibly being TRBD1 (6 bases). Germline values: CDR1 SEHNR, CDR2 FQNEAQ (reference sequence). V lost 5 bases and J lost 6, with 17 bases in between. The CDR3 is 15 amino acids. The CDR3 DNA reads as TGTGCCAGCAGCGAAGGGGCAGGGGCAGGCAATGAGCAGTTCTTC. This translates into CASSEGAGAGNEQFF.

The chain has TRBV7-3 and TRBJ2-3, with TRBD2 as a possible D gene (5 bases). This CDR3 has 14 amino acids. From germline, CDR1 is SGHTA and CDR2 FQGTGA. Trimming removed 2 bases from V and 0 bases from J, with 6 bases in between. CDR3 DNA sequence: TGTGCCAGCAGCTTAGGACTTAGCACAGATACGCAGTATTTT. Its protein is CASSLGLSTDTQYF.

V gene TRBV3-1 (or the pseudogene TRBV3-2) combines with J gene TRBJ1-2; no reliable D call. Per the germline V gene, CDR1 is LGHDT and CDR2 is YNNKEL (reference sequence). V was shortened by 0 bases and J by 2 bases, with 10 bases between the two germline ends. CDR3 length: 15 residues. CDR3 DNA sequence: TGTGCCAGCAGCCAAGAGGGGAGACGAAACTATGGCTACACCTTC. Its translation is CASSQEGRRNYGYTF.

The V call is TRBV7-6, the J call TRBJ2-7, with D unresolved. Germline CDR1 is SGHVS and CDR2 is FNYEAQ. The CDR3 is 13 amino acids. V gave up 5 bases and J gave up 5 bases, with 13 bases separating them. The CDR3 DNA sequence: TGTGCCAGCAGCCCCTCGAGAGGCCACGAGCAGTACTTC. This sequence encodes CASSPSRGHEQYF.

The CDR3 DNA reads as TGTGCCAGCAGCCCAGGGACTAGGGGAGAGACCCAGTACTTC. Its protein product is CASSPGTRGETQYF. The chain couples TRBV7-9 to TRBJ2-5; 8 positions agree with TRBD2. Germline assignment: CDR1 SEHNR and CDR2 FQNEAQ (reference sequence). The CDR3 loop spans 14 amino acids. Trimming at V came to 5 bases and at J to 4 bases, leaving 6 bases not matched to a gene. The variable domain in full, completed from reference TRBV7-9 and TRBJ2-5, reads DTGVSQNPRHKITKRGQNVTFRCDPISEHNRLYWYRQTLGQGPEFLTYFQNEAQLEKSRLLSDRFSAERPKGSFSTLEIQRTEQGDSAMYLCASSPGTRGETQYFGPGTRLLVL.

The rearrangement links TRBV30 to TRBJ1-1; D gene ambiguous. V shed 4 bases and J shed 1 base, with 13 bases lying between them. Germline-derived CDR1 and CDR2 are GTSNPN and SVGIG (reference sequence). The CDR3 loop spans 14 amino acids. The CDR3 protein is CAWILLGRNTEAFF. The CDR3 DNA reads TGTGCCTGGATTCTCTTGGGCAGGAACACTGAAGCTTTCTTT.

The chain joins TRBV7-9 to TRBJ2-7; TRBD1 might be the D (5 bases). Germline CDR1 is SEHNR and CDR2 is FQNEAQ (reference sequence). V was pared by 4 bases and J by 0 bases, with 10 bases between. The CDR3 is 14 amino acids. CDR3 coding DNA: TGTGCCAGCAGCTCCCAGGGTGTCTCCTACGAGCAGTACTTC. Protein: CASSSQGVSYEQYF.

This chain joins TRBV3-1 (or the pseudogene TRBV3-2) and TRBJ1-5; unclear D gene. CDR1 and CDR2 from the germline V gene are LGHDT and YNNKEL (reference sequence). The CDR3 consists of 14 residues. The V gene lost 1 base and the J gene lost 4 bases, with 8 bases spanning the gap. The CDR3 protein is CASSQASRNQPQHF. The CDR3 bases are TGTGCCAGCAGCCAAGCATCCAGAAATCAGCCCCAGCATTTT.

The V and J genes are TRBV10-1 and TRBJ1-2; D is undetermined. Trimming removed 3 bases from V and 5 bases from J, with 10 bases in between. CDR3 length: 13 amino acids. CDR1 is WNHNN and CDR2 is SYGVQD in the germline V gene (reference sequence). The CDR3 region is CASSDETEYGYTF. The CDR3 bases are TGCGCCAGCAGTGACGAGACGGAGTATGGCTACACCTTC.

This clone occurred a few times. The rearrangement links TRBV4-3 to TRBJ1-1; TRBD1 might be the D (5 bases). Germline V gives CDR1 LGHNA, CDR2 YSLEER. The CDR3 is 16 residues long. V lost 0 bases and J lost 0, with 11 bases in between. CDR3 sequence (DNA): TGCGCCAGCAGCCAAGATCAGGCAGGGATGAACACTGAAGCTTTCTTT. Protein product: CASSQDQAGMNTEAFF.